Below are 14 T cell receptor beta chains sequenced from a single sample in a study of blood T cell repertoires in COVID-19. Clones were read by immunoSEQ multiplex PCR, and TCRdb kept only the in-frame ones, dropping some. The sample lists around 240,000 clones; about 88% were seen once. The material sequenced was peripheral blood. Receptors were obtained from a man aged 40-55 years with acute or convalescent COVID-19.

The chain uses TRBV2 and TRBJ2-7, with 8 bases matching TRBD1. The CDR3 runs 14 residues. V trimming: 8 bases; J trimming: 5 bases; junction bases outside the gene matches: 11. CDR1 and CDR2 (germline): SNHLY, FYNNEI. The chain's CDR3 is CASVQRTGLDEQYF. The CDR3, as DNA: TGTGCCAGCGTGCAAAGGACAGGGCTCGACGAGCAGTACTTC.

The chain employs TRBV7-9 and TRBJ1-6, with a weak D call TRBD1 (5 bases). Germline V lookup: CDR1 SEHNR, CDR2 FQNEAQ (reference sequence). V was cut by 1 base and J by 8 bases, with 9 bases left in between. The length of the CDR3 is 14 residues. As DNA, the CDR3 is TGTGCCAGCAGCTTAGAGGGGTCTGATTCACCCCTCCACTTT. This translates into CASSLEGSDSPLHF.

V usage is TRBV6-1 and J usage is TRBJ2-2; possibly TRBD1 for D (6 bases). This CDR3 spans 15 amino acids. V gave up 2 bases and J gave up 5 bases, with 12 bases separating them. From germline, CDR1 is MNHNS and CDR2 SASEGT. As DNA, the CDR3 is TGTGCCAGCAGTGAATGGGGGCCGCAAACCGGGGAGCTGTTTTTT. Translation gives CASSEWGPQTGELFF.

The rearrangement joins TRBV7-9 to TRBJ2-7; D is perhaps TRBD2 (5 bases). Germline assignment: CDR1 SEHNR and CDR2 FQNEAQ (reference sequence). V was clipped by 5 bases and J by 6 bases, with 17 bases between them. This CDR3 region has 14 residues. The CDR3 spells CASSPAGVPGEQYF. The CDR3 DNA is TGTGCCAGCAGCCCGGCCGGGGTGCCTGGCGAGCAGTACTTC.

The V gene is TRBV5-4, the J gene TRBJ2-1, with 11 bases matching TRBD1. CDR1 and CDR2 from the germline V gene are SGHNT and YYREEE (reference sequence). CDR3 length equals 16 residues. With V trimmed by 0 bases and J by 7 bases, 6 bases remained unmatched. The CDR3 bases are TGTGCCAGCAGCTTGGGGGACAGGGGGATTGCTAATGAGCAGTTCTTC. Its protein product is CASSLGDRGIANEQFF.

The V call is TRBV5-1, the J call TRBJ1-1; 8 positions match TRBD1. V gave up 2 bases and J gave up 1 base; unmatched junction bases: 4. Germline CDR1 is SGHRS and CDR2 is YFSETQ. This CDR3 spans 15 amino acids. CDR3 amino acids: CASSLGTGPNTEAFF. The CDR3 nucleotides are TGCGCCAGCAGCTTAGGGACAGGCCCGAACACTGAAGCTTTCTTT. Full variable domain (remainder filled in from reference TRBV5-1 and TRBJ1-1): KAGVTQTPRYLIKTRGQQVTLSCSPISGHRSVSWYQQTPGQGLQFLFEYFSETQRNKGNFPGRFSGRQFSNSRSEMNVSTLELGDSALYLCASSLGTGPNTEAFFGQGTRLTVV.

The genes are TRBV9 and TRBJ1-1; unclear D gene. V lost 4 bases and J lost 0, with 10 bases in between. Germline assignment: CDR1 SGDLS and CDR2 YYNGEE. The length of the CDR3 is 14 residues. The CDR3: CASSPRLVNTEAFF. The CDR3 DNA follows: TGTGCCAGCAGCCCACGACTGGTGAACACTGAAGCTTTCTTT.

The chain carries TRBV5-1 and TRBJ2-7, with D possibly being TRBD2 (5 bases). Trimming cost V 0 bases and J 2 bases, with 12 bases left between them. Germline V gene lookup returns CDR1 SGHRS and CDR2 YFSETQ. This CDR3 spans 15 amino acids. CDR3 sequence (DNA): TGCGCCAGCAGCTTGGAAGGGAGAGTTACCTACGAGCAGTACTTC. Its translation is CASSLEGRVTYEQYF.

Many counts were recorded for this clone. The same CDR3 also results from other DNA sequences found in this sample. CDR3 in amino acids: CASSPGQGNSPLHF. The DNA for the CDR3 is TGCGCCAGCAGCCCCGGACAGGGGAATTCACCCCTCCACTTT. The chain carries TRBV4-3 and TRBJ1-6, with 9 bases aligning to TRBD1. Germline lookup yields CDR1 LGHNA and CDR2 YSLEER. V was pared by 4 bases and J by 7 bases, with 2 bases of the junction left unmatched. CDR3 size: 14 residues.

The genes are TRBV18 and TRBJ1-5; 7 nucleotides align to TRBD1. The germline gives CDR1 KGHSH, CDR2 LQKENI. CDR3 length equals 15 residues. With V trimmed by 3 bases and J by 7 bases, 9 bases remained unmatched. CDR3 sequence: CASSPGQAKGQPQHF. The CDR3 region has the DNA TGTGCCAGCTCACCCGGACAGGCGAAGGGGCAGCCCCAGCATTTT.

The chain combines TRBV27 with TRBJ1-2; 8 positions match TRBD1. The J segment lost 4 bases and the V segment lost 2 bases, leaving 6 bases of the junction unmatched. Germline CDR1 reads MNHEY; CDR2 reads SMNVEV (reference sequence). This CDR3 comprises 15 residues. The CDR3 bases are TGTGCCAGCAGTTTAAAGGCAGGGGGCGTCTATGGCTACACCTTC. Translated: CASSLKAGGVYGYTF.

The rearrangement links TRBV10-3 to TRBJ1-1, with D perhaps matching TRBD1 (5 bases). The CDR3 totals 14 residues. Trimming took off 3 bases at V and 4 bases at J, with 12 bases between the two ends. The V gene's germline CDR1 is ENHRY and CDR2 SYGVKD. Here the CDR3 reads CAISDREGFTEAFF. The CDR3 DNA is TGTGCCATCAGTGACAGGGAAGGATTCACTGAAGCTTTCTTT.

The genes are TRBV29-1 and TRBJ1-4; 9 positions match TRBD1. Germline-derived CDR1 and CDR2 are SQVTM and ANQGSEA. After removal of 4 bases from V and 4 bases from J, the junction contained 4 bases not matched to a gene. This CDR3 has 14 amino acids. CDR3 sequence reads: CSVGDRELNEKLFF. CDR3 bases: TGCAGCGTTGGGGACAGGGAACTTAATGAAAAACTGTTTTTT.

The CDR3 nucleotides read TGTGCCAGCAGTTACTTTTCCCAGGATGGCTACACCTTC. Protein sequence: CASSYFSQDGYTF. The J gene is TRBJ1-2, the V gene TRBV6-6; no clear D gene. The CDR3 has 13 residues. Germline CDR1 and CDR2: MNHNY and SVGAGI (reference sequence). V lost 1 base, J lost 6 bases, and 9 bases lay in between.